Sequencing of this T cell receptor (beta chain) was carried out in a study of T cell responses to AZD1222 COVID-19 vaccine. On this clone itself: Its antigen is as yet unknown.

Study findings and constraints: Donors skewed white British and female; clonal diversity was possibly underestimated.

Assay: immunoSEQ multiplex PCR; the TCRdb copy retains only in-frame clones and omits some. This table has some 96,000 clones, around 84% appearing once. Germline V lookup: CDR1 SGHAT, CDR2 FQNNGV. The CDR3 is 14 amino acids. Trimming took 5 bases from V and 9 from J, leaving 14 bases between them. The sample in question was peripheral blood, obtained 28 days after the second AZD1222 dose. The TCR originated in an adult who received the AZD1222 COVID-19 vaccine. The chain employs TRBV11-2 and TRBJ1-6; D might be TRBD1 (5 bases). The CDR3 nucleotides are TGTGCCAGCAGCCTCCGGGGACTTTTTTCACCCCTCCACTTT. This codes for CASSLRGLFSPLHF.